This T cell receptor (beta chain) was documented in a study of T-cell memory formation after mild COVID-19. General study results and limits: The pre-infection memory compartment contained some responding clones, suggesting cross-reactive memory joined. CD4/CD8 balance held among clones contracting day 15 to 85, and later expanders leaned CD4+.

V lost 0 bases, J lost 1 base, and 13 bases lay in between. This CDR3 is 17 amino acids long. Per the germline V gene, CDR1 is MNHEY and CDR2 is SVGAGI. Points on this clonotype: The antigen is undetermined.

A single record per CDR3 protein comes from TCRdb applying MiXCR to the 5' RACE reads. The table lists about 90,000 distinct CDR3 sequences, about 15% of them singletons, with about two fifths in the top ten. The chain combines TRBV6-5 with TRBJ1-5; D not resolved. This sequence originates from a man younger than 30 who had mild COVID-19 (a few samples of this study predate the infection). Cell type and time point are not known. The specimen sequenced was PBMCs or a T cell subset sorted from them (not recorded which). CDR3 coding DNA: TGTGCCAGCAGTTACTCCTCCCCAGGTCACAGCAATCAGCCCCAGCATTTT. Its translation is CASSYSSPGHSNQPQHF.